The rows below give T cell receptor beta chains drawn from one sample of a study of blood T cell repertoires in COVID-19. Sequenced by immunoSEQ multiplex PCR; TCRdb stores in-frame clones only, minus some. The table has under 100,000 clones, around 90% seen once. The sequenced sample was peripheral blood. Receptors were obtained from a man younger than 40 with acute or convalescent COVID-19. CDR3s include the opening cysteine and the closing phenylalanine or tryptophan. D genes are given only for firm matches. Part of the rows lack a size; the others show once, few, many or a class for expanded clones.

V gene	CDR3 length	clone size	J gene	D gene	CDR3 protein	CDR3 DNA
TRBV6-2/TRBV6-3	13	-	TRBJ2-7	-	CASSPGQSREQYF	TGTGCCAGCAGTCCAGGACAGTCCCGCGAGCAGTACTTC
TRBV30	15	-	TRBJ2-2	TRBD1	CAWMLADRDTGELFF	TGTGCCTGGATGCTCGCGGACAGGGACACCGGGGAGCTGTTTTTT
TRBV7-2	18	-	TRBJ2-1	TRBD2	CASSLLLFLAGENNEQFF	TGTGCCAGCAGCCTTCTGCTCTTTCTAGCGGGAGAAAACAATGAGCAGTTCTTC
TRBV7-2	14	-	TRBJ2-7	-	CASSFGLKGLEQYF	TGTGCCAGCAGCTTCGGGCTTAAGGGGCTCGAGCAGTACTTC
TRBV5-5	16	-	TRBJ1-6	-	CASSPVFRSYNSPLHF	TGTGCCAGCAGCCCGGTGTTTCGCTCCTATAATTCACCCCTCCACTTT
TRBV5-1	14	-	TRBJ2-3	-	CASSQGLGTDTQYF	TGCGCCAGCAGCCAGGGACTCGGCACAGATACGCAGTATTTT
TRBV20-1	14	-	TRBJ1-6	TRBD1	CSASGDRAASPLHF	TGCAGTGCTAGTGGCGACAGGGCAGCCTCACCCCTCCACTTT
TRBV28	18	-	TRBJ1-5	TRBD1	CASSPWGQGQSGNQPQHF	TGTGCCAGCAGCCCCTGGGGACAGGGCCAATCCGGCAATCAGCCCCAGCATTTT
TRBV28	14	-	TRBJ2-7	TRBD2	CASSSLAGAYEQYF	TGTGCCAGCAGTTCACTAGCGGGGGCCTACGAGCAGTACTTC
TRBV18	13	-	TRBJ2-1	TRBD2	CASSRGLEHEQFF	TGTGCCAGCTCACGAGGACTAGAACATGAGCAGTTCTTC
TRBV12-3/TRBV12-4	13	-	TRBJ2-2	-	CASTPKLTGELFF	TGTGCCAGCACCCCAAAATTGACCGGGGAGCTGTTTTTT
TRBV11-2	17	-	TRBJ2-1	TRBD2	CASSLGPGGLQYNEQFF	TGTGCCAGCAGCTTGGGCCCCGGGGGACTACAGTACAATGAGCAGTTCTTC
TRBV20-1	15	-	TRBJ1-5	TRBD1	CSASGWTGVNQPQHF	TGCAGTGCTAGTGGTTGGACAGGGGTCAATCAGCCCCAGCATTTT
TRBV7-3	15	-	TRBJ2-1	TRBD1	CASSLPGQGLSEQFF	TGTGCCAGCAGCTTACCGGGACAGGGGTTGAGTGAGCAGTTCTTC
TRBV6-4	16	once	TRBJ2-3	TRBD2	CASSDSGTSGTDTQYF	TGTGCCAGCAGTGACTCCGGGACTAGCGGCACAGATACGCAGTATTTT
TRBV6-5	15	-	TRBJ2-7	TRBD2	CASNTRSGSIYEQYF	TGTGCCAGCAACACACGTAGCGGGAGTATCTACGAGCAGTACTTC
TRBV6-5	13	-	TRBJ2-5	-	CASSSGFTGSQYF	TGTGCCAGCAGTTCAGGGTTTACAGGGTCCCAGTACTTC
TRBV6-5	14	-	TRBJ2-7	-	CASRIDSSPHQWYF	TGTGCCAGCAGAATAGACAGTTCCCCGCATCAATGGTACTTC
TRBV3-1/TRBV3-2	13	-	TRBJ2-7	-	CASSQDGAREQYF	TGTGCCAGCAGCCAAGATGGGGCACGGGAGCAGTACTTC
TRBV30	11	few	TRBJ2-1	-	CAWELVNEQFF	TGTGCCTGGGAACTAGTGAATGAGCAGTTCTTC
TRBV19	17	-	TRBJ1-5	TRBD1	CASSISDRGTLNQPQHF	TGTGCCAGTAGTATTTCGGACAGGGGGACCCTCAATCAGCCCCAGCATTTT
TRBV25-1	13	-	TRBJ2-2	TRBD1	CASIKQGTGELFF	TGTGCCAGCATCAAACAGGGGACCGGGGAGCTGTTTTTT
TRBV10-3	22	-	TRBJ2-5	-	CAISESWGTGVLAPLSQETQYF	TGTGCCATCAGTGAGTCGTGGGGGACCGGGGTACTAGCTCCCTTGTCACAAGAGACCCAGTACTTC
TRBV2	17	-	TRBJ2-6	-	CASREAGYSSGANVLTF	TGTGCCAGCAGGGAGGCGGGATATTCCTCTGGGGCCAACGTCCTGACTTTC
TRBV4-1	14	-	TRBJ1-1	TRBD1	CASSPGQGGTEAFF	TGCGCCAGCAGCCCCGGACAGGGGGGCACTGAAGCTTTCTTT
TRBV7-9	13	-	TRBJ1-2	-	CASSPPSLYGYTF	TGTGCCAGCAGCCCCCCGAGCCTCTATGGCTACACCTTC
TRBV5-1	20	once	TRBJ2-1	TRBD2	CASSLAPVLPREPSYNEQFF	TGCGCCAGCAGCTTGGCCCCCGTCCTACCGCGGGAGCCATCCTACAATGAGCAGTTCTTC
TRBV19	15	-	TRBJ2-1	-	CASSSADGSYNEQFF	TGTGCCAGTAGTTCCGCGGATGGGTCCTACAATGAGCAGTTCTTC
TRBV5-1	15	-	TRBJ2-7	TRBD1	CASSLLQGQTYEQYF	TGCGCCAGCAGCTTATTACAGGGGCAAACCTACGAGCAGTACTTC
TRBV10-1	16	-	TRBJ2-2	TRBD1	CASSGTGGKSTGELFF	TGCGCCAGCAGTGGGACAGGGGGTAAAAGCACCGGGGAGCTGTTTTTT
TRBV28	15	-	TRBJ2-5	-	CASYPLEGRWETQYF	TGTGCCAGCTATCCCCTCGAGGGTAGGTGGGAGACCCAGTACTTC
TRBV5-6	17	-	TRBJ1-2	-	CASFRWEGRKLIYGYTF	TGTGCCAGCTTTCGGTGGGAGGGGCGAAAGCTAATCTATGGCTACACCTTC
TRBV7-8	17	-	TRBJ2-2	TRBD2	CASSLRRISGATGELFF	TGTGCCAGCAGCTTAAGGCGGATAAGCGGGGCCACCGGGGAGCTGTTTTTT
TRBV28	15	-	TRBJ2-7	-	CASSRGGTSPYEQYF	TGTGCCAGCAGTAGGGGCGGGACTTCCCCCTACGAGCAGTACTTC
TRBV18	14	-	TRBJ1-5	-	CASSPKMANQPQHF	TGTGCCAGCTCACCTAAAATGGCCAATCAGCCCCAGCATTTT
TRBV11-3	18	once	TRBJ2-7	TRBD2	CASSLEGTSGRFLYEQYF	TGTGCCAGCAGCTTAGAAGGGACTAGCGGGAGGTTCCTCTACGAGCAGTACTTC
TRBV5-6	12	-	TRBJ1-2	-	CASSLVGFGYTF	TGTGCCAGCAGCTTGGTGGGCTTCGGCTACACCTTC
TRBV28	15	-	TRBJ2-1	TRBD2	CASRGGGSLMAEQFF	TGTGCCTCACGGGGCGGCGGGAGTTTAATGGCTGAGCAGTTCTTC
TRBV30	14	-	TRBJ2-1	TRBD2	CAWRLTAGDNEQFF	TGTGCCTGGAGGTTAACAGCGGGAGACAATGAGCAGTTCTTC
TRBV5-1	15	-	TRBJ1-4	TRBD1	CASSLLGDSPRKLFF	TGCGCCAGCAGCTTGTTGGGGGACAGCCCGCGCAAACTGTTTTTT
TRBV28	14	-	TRBJ1-1	-	CASTSPRGANEAFF	TGTGCCAGCACCTCGCCGCGGGGGGCTAATGAAGCTTTCTTT
TRBV7-3	15	few	TRBJ2-1	TRBD2	CASSYLAGGYNEQFF	TGTGCCAGCAGCTACCTAGCGGGAGGATACAATGAGCAGTTCTTC
TRBV7-6	15	few	TRBJ1-1	-	CASSYAGGRVTEAFF	TGTGCCAGCAGCTATGCGGGGGGGAGGGTCACTGAAGCTTTCTTT
TRBV5-1	17	-	TRBJ2-2	-	CASSVGGFSGETGELFF	TGCGCCAGCAGCGTCGGGGGTTTCTCGGGAGAAACCGGGGAGCTGTTTTTT
TRBV24-1	13	-	TRBJ1-2	-	CATSPGREGGYTF	TGTGCCACCAGTCCCGGCAGGGAGGGTGGCTACACCTTC
TRBV6-1	16	-	TRBJ1-4	-	CASSEADGEGNEKLFF	TGTGCCAGCAGTGAAGCGGATGGGGAGGGGAATGAAAAACTGTTTTTT
TRBV25-1	16	-	TRBJ1-3	TRBD1	CASSGTQGLSGNTIYF	TGTGCCAGCAGTGGCACACAGGGGTTGAGTGGAAACACCATATATTTT
TRBV5-4	13	few	TRBJ2-5	-	CASSQIHQETQYF	TGTGCCAGCAGCCAAATCCACCAAGAGACCCAGTACTTC
TRBV28	14	once	TRBJ2-7	-	CASAHTGFLYEQYF	TGTGCCAGCGCGCATACAGGGTTCCTCTACGAGCAGTACTTC
TRBV6-2/TRBV6-3	16	-	TRBJ2-5	-	CASSRPLFRGRETQYF	TGTGCCAGCAGTAGGCCTCTCTTTCGGGGTCGAGAGACCCAGTACTTC
TRBV2	18	-	TRBJ1-2	TRBD1	CASSQNPGQGSVNYGYTF	TGTGCCAGCAGTCAAAACCCGGGACAGGGGTCAGTGAACTATGGCTACACCTTC
TRBV5-1	15	-	TRBJ2-7	-	CASSLALHRSYEQYF	TGCGCCAGCAGCTTGGCCTTGCACAGATCCTACGAGCAGTACTTC
TRBV6-2/TRBV6-3	12	-	TRBJ2-7	-	CASSYSSFEQYF	TGTGCCAGCAGTTACTCATCGTTCGAGCAGTACTTC
TRBV19	22	once	TRBJ2-5	-	CASSARTKTGQQRSSGQETQYF	TGTGCCAGTAGTGCTAGGACCAAAACAGGGCAACAACGGTCGAGCGGCCAAGAGACCCAGTACTTC